The sequence of this TCR beta chain was determined in a study of blood T cell repertoires in COVID-19. Overall study context: Sites across the United States, Italy and Spain contributed samples from acute and convalescent COVID-19.

Using immunoSEQ multiplex PCR, the repertoire was profiled, and TCRdb retains in-frame clones only, with some absent. The sample shows over 55,000 clones, about 80% of them seen only once. Per the germline V gene, CDR1 is MDHEN and CDR2 is SYDVKM. V gave up 6 bases and J gave up 5 bases; unmatched junction bases: 5. This CDR3 is built from 13 residues. This clone was seen many times. The sample comprised peripheral blood. The sequence was obtained from a woman in her seventies with acute or convalescent COVID-19. The rearrangement joins TRBV28 to TRBJ2-7; 9 nucleotides align to TRBD1. CDR3 loop: CASSRTGEHEQYF. The CDR3 DNA sequence: TGTGCCAGCAGCCGGACAGGGGAACACGAGCAGTACTTC.